This entry is about one T cell receptor (beta chain). The source of the sample is a study of blood T cells in healthy people across ages. PCR was performed a second time for about 7 to 12 cycles using a sample-barcoded 5' primer and a J-beta primer mix. TCRdb re-derived calls from the 5' RACE reads in MiXCR, one entry per CDR3 protein. This sample has 500,000 to 600,000 distinct CDR3 sequences; roughly a quarter occur once, and the top ten carry roughly 20%. CDR3 size: 15 residues. V was shortened by 2 bases and J by 5 bases, with 15 bases between the two germline ends. Germline CDR1 and CDR2: SGHDN and FVKESK.

The chain carries TRBV14 and TRBJ2-5; a weak D match, TRBD2 (5 bases). Sequences were obtained from blood. The sequence was obtained from a woman aged 70 to 79 in good health. The CDR3 sequence is CASSQQRPGLETQYF. In nucleotides, the CDR3 is TGTGCCAGCAGCCAACAGCGTCCGGGGTTGGAGACCCAGTACTTC.